The rows below give T cell receptor beta chains drawn from one sample of a study of blood T cell repertoires in COVID-19. Here immunoSEQ multiplex PCR was the method, and the copy in TCRdb shows in-frame clones only, minus some. The sample carries around 260,000 clones, over 75% recorded once. Sequenced material: peripheral blood. All receptors derive from a human donor in a cohort sampled during active COVID-19. The CDR3 runs from the conserved cysteine through the conserved F or W. Fields, in order: D gene, V gene, J gene, clone size, CDR3 DNA, CDR3 protein. D genes are given only for firm matches. Size is stated for part of the rows, as once, few or many counts, or as a class when the clone is expanded.

.	TRBV18	TRBJ1-1	.	TGTGCCAGCTCCCCTACCATCACTGAAGCTTTCTTT	CASSPTITEAFF
.	TRBV14	TRBJ2-5	.	TGTGCCAGCAGCCTCTGGGGGCAGCGGGGAAAAGAGACCCAGTACTTC	CASSLWGQRGKETQYF
.	TRBV4-3	TRBJ2-3	.	TGCGCCAGCAGCCAGGGGCGGGGTAGCGGAAATACGCAGTATTTT	CASSQGRGSGNTQYF
TRBD2	TRBV7-8	TRBJ2-5	.	TGTGCCAGCAGCTTAGCCCGGGGACTAGCGGGGGAGACCCAGTACTTC	CASSLARGLAGETQYF
.	TRBV11-2	TRBJ1-1	.	TGTGCCAGCAGCCCTACAGGCATTGAAGCTTTCTTT	CASSPTGIEAFF
.	TRBV2	TRBJ2-5	.	TGTGCCAGCGTTAATAGCGGCCGCCAAGAGACCCAGTACTTC	CASVNSGRQETQYF
.	TRBV11-2	TRBJ2-7	.	TGTGCCAGCAGACCAACCGACAGATCCTACGAGCAGTACTTC	CASRPTDRSYEQYF
.	TRBV25-1	TRBJ1-1	once	TGTGCCAGCAGCGACAGCCCGAACACTGAAGCTTTCTTT	CASSDSPNTEAFF
.	TRBV10-3	TRBJ1-4	.	TGTGCCATCAGTGGTACGCCGGGTTCGGAGGAAAAACTGTTTTTT	CAISGTPGSEEKLFF
.	TRBV5-1	TRBJ2-3	.	TGCGCCAGCGCCGTCCAGGGGAGCACAGATACGCAGTATTTT	CASAVQGSTDTQYF
.	TRBV28	TRBJ1-2	few	TGTGCCAGCAGTTCGTCTGGCGGGGGGGGATCCTATGGCTACACCTTC	CASSSSGGGGSYGYTF
.	TRBV5-4	TRBJ1-4	.	TGTGCCAGCAGCTTCCGGCAGGGAAATGAAAAACTGTTTTTT	CASSFRQGNEKLFF
.	TRBV3-1/TRBV3-2	TRBJ1-1	.	TGTGCCAGCAGCCTCGGACAGCTTGAAGCTTTCTTT	CASSLGQLEAFF
TRBD2	TRBV10-3	TRBJ2-7	.	TGTGCCATCAGTGACGGGAGGGCTTCCTACGAGCAGTACTTC	CAISDGRASYEQYF
.	TRBV6-5	TRBJ2-1	once	TGTGCCAGCAGTTACACGGAGACGGGGAGGAATGAGCAGTTCTTC	CASSYTETGRNEQFF
.	TRBV7-2	TRBJ1-1	.	TGTGCCAGCAGAGTAGCGTCAATGAACACTGAAGCTTTCTTT	CASRVASMNTEAFF
.	TRBV5-1	TRBJ1-1	.	TGCGCCAGCAGCTTCGAGGGTAACACTGAAGCTTTCTTT	CASSFEGNTEAFF
.	TRBV2	TRBJ2-1	.	TGTGCCAGCAGTGAACGTATCTTCAGCTCCTACAATGAGCAGTTCTTC	CASSERIFSSYNEQFF
.	TRBV6-5	TRBJ2-3	.	TGTGCCAGCTTTGTGGACTGGACAGATACGCAGTATTTT	CASFVDWTDTQYF
.	TRBV10-2	TRBJ2-7	.	TGCGCCAGCAAGGGAGGGGGAGGGTACGAGCAGTACTTC	CASKGGGGYEQYF
.	TRBV7-9	TRBJ2-7	.	TGTGCCAGCAGCTTATCCGGGGTCGAGCAATACTTC	CASSLSGVEQYF
.	TRBV7-9	TRBJ1-1	once	TGTGCCAGCAGCTTAGCGGAGGGTACTGAAGCTTTCTTT	CASSLAEGTEAFF
TRBD2	TRBV28	TRBJ2-2	.	TGTGCCAGCAGTTTCGGGCCCTCTAGCGGGAGGAGGAGGGACACCGGGGAGCTGTTTTTT	CASSFGPSSGRRRDTGELFF
TRBD1	TRBV9	TRBJ2-7	.	TGTGCCAGCAGCCGTATGGGACAGGGGACCTCCTACGAGCAGTACTTC	CASSRMGQGTSYEQYF
.	TRBV28	TRBJ1-1	.	TGTGCCAGCACCTTCGTCGGGAACACTGAAGCTTTCTTT	CASTFVGNTEAFF
.	TRBV5-1	TRBJ2-3	.	TGCGCCAGCAGCTTGGCCTCCAGGCCAGATACGCAGTATTTT	CASSLASRPDTQYF
.	TRBV6-2/TRBV6-3	TRBJ2-1	.	TGTGCCAGCAGTACAGACTACGTACGGTTCTTC	CASSTDYVRFF
TRBD1	TRBV20-1	TRBJ1-5	.	TGCAGTGCTAATGACAGGGTCCAGCCCCAGCATTTT	CSANDRVQPQHF
TRBD2	TRBV7-9	TRBJ2-1	.	TGTGCCAGCAGCCCGCCCTCTGCGGGAGGGGGCAATGAGCAGTTCTTC	CASSPPSAGGGNEQFF
.	TRBV10-3	TRBJ1-1	.	TGTGCCATCAGGGTCGCAATCCGGAGCACTGAAGCTTTCTTT	CAIRVAIRSTEAFF
TRBD2	TRBV6-1	TRBJ2-3	.	TGTGCCAGCAGTGCTAGGACTAGCGGGGCCACCACAGATACGCAGTATTTT	CASSARTSGATTDTQYF
.	TRBV19	TRBJ2-1	few	TGTGCCAGTAGTTCGAAGCGGGAGCAGTTCTTC	CASSSKREQFF
TRBD2	TRBV3-1/TRBV3-2	TRBJ2-5	.	TGTGCCAGCAGCGCCGGGACTACTATTCAGACCCAGTACTTC	CASSAGTTIQTQYF
.	TRBV2	TRBJ2-5	.	TGTGCCAGCAGTGAATCGGGGTTACGGCAAGAGACCCAGTACTTC	CASSESGLRQETQYF
.	TRBV11-2	TRBJ2-2	.	TGTGCCAGTACAGCGGGCCAGAGAGGCACCGGGGAGCTGTTTTTT	CASTAGQRGTGELFF
.	TRBV20-1	TRBJ1-2	.	TGCAGTGCTAGTGCCACACAGGGACCCCTTGGCTACACCTTC	CSASATQGPLGYTF
TRBD1	TRBV3-1/TRBV3-2	TRBJ1-4	.	TGTGCCAGCAGCCCGTCCGGGACAGGGAATAGACTGTTTTTT	CASSPSGTGNRLFF
.	TRBV14	TRBJ2-1	.	TGTGCCAGCAGCCAAGTCAATCCCTACAATGAGCAGTTCTTC	CASSQVNPYNEQFF
.	TRBV19	TRBJ2-1	.	TGTGCCAGTAGTGGGATTACCGGGGGATACAATGAGCAGTTCTTC	CASSGITGGYNEQFF
TRBD2	TRBV7-6	TRBJ2-1	once	TGTGCCAGCAGCGCCCAGGGACTAGCGGGAGTAAATGAGCAGTTCTTC	CASSAQGLAGVNEQFF
.	TRBV27	TRBJ1-1	.	TGTGCCAGCAGCCCTTCGGGTGGGAACACTGAAGCTTTCTTT	CASSPSGGNTEAFF
TRBD2	TRBV3-1/TRBV3-2	TRBJ2-1	.	TGTGCCAGCAGCCGCGGGAGTAATGAGCAGTTCTTC	CASSRGSNEQFF
.	TRBV20-1	TRBJ1-2	.	TGCAGTGCTAGAGATCAGGCCCGCTACACCTTC	CSARDQARYTF
TRBD2	TRBV7-3	TRBJ2-1	.	TGTGCCAGCAGTGCTACTAGCGGGAGTTACAATGAGCAGTTCTTC	CASSATSGSYNEQFF
.	TRBV7-2	TRBJ2-5	.	TGTGCCAGCAGCTTTGGGGCAGGGCTCGGAGAGACCCAGTACTTC	CASSFGAGLGETQYF
.	TRBV28	TRBJ1-4	.	TGTGCCAGCAGTTTATTGGCGGGATCAACTAATGAAAAACTGTTTTTT	CASSLLAGSTNEKLFF
.	TRBV6-2/TRBV6-3	TRBJ2-7	.	TGTGCCAGCAGTTACTCAGGACTCGGAGGCGAGCAGTACTTC	CASSYSGLGGEQYF
.	TRBV18	TRBJ1-1	few	TGTGCCAGCTCACCAAAGGTGAGGGGGGAAGCTTTCTTT	CASSPKVRGEAFF
.	TRBV6-5	TRBJ1-1	.	TGTGCCAGCAGTTACTCGGACTGGAACACTGAAGCTTTCTTT	CASSYSDWNTEAFF
.	TRBV4-1	TRBJ1-3	.	TGCGCCAGCAGCCAAGATGAGGGCCGAAACACCATATATTTT	CASSQDEGRNTIYF
.	TRBV5-1	TRBJ1-6	.	TGCGCCAGCAGCTTGGCCGGGGAGTATAATTCACCCCTCCACTTT	CASSLAGEYNSPLHF
TRBD1	TRBV6-2/TRBV6-3	TRBJ1-5	once	TGTGCCAGCAGCGGGACAGGGGGACATCAGCCCCAGCATTTT	CASSGTGGHQPQHF
TRBD2	TRBV27	TRBJ2-1	.	TGTGCCAGCAGACGGGCCGGGACTAGCGGACTCAATGAGCAGTTCTTC	CASRRAGTSGLNEQFF
TRBD2	TRBV5-1	TRBJ2-1	.	TGCGCCAGCAGCTTGGAAACTAGCGGGAATGAGCAGTTCTTC	CASSLETSGNEQFF
.	TRBV18	TRBJ1-1	.	TGTGCCAGCTCACCGACAGTCATGAACACTGAAGCTTTCTTT	CASSPTVMNTEAFF
.	TRBV4-2	TRBJ2-4	.	TGTGCCAGCAGCCCTCAGAGTCGGGTCGGCAAAAACATTCAGTACTTC	CASSPQSRVGKNIQYF
TRBD2	TRBV5-1	TRBJ2-1	.	TGCGCCAGCAGCTTGTCTAGCGGGAGACTGGATGAGCAGTTCTTC	CASSLSSGRLDEQFF
.	TRBV18	TRBJ1-5	once	TGTGCCAGCTCACCAACCACAGGCCCAGGGACCCAGCATTTT	CASSPTTGPGTQHF
.	TRBV19	TRBJ2-3	.	TGTGCCAGTAGTATTAGCCTCAGCACAGATACGCAGTATTTT	CASSISLSTDTQYF